The count of the clone carrying this T cell receptor beta chain is one. What it binds is not known. The CDR3 runs 16 residues. CDR1 is KGHSH, CDR2 LQKENI, per germline. Deletions cut 3 bases from V and 1 base from J, with 13 bases between. The sample belongs to a study of T cells in localized non-small cell lung cancer. TCRdb's table, derived via immunoSEQ multiplex PCR, lists solely in-frame clones and lacks some. The data contain around 83,000 clones, approximately 88% of them singletons. Study results and limitations: Among the tissues sampled, uninvolved adjacent lung had the highest T cell clonality, above tumor. In adjacent lung appeared a median about 58 of the top 100 tumor clones. Heterogeneity is still possible, as just one tumor region was sequenced. Increased T cell density in blood showed an association with longer overall survival.

The chain has TRBV18 and TRBJ2-1, with D unclear. Sequencing was performed on peripheral blood, taken before any cancer treatment. The sequence was obtained from a man aged 40-75 years with stage I squamous cell lung carcinoma. In nucleotides, the CDR3 is TGTGCCAGCTCACCGGTCCTCTTAAATTCCTACAATGAGCAGTTCTTC. Translation gives CASSPVLLNSYNEQFF.